Only a few counts were recorded for the clone carrying this TCR beta chain. Its antigen is unknown. The isolated RNA, all of it, was reverse transcribed, so expressed TCRB transcripts were what got sequenced. Repertoires were generated with immunoSEQ multiplex PCR, while TCRdb's copy carries only in-frame clones and drops some. The profile shows 500,000 to 850,000 clones, about 14% of them singletons. These data originate in a study of beta chain features in type 1 diabetes. Notes on the study in general: Moderately but significantly shorter TCRB CDR3s were found in Type 1 diabetes patients in all four CD4+ subsets.

The CDR3 covers 14 residues. Germline lookup yields CDR1 WSHSY and CDR2 SAAADI. V shed 5 bases, J shed 6 bases, and the junction held 6 bases outside the gene matches. The TCR sequence derives from a man aged 18 to 29 with type 1 diabetes. The sequenced sample was naive CD4+ T cells from blood. The chain couples TRBV10-2 to TRBJ1-5; 8 positions agree with TRBD1. The CDR3 reads CASSLDRVGQPQHF. CDR3 bases: TGCGCCAGCAGTCTGGACAGGGTAGGTCAGCCCCAGCATTTT.